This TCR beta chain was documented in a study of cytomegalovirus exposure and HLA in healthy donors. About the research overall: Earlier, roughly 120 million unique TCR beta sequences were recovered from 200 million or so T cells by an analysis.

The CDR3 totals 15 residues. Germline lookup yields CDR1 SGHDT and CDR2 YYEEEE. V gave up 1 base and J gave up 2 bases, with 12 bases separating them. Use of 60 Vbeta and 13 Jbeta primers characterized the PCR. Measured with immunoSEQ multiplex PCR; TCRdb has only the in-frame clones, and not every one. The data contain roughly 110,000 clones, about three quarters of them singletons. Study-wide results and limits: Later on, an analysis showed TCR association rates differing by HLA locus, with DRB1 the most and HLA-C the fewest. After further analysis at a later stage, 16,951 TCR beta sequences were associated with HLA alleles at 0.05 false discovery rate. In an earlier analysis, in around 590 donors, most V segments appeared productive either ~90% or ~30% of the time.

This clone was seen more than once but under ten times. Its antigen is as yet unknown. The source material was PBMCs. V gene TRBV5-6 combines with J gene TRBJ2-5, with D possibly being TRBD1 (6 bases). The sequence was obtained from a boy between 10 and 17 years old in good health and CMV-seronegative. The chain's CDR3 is CASSLLTGTQETQYF. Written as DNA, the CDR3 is TGTGCCAGCAGCTTGCTGACCGGGACACAAGAGACCCAGTACTTC. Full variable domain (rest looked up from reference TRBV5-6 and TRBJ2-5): DAGVTQSPTHLIKTRGQQVTLRCSPKSGHDTVSWYQQALGQGPQFIFQYYEEEERQRGNFPDRFSGHQFPNYSSELNVNALLLGDSALYLCASSLLTGTQETQYFGPGTRLLVL.